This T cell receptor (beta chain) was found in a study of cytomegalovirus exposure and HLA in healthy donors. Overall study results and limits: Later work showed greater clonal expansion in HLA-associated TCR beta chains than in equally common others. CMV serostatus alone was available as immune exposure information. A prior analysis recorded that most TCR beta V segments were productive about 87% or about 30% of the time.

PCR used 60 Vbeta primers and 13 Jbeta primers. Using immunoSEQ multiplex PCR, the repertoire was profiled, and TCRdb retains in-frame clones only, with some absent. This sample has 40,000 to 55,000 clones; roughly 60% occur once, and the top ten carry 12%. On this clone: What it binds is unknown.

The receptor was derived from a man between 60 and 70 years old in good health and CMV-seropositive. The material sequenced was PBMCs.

The CDR3: CASSPLGGSREAFF. The CDR3 DNA is TGTGCCAGTAGTCCTCTGGGGGGGAGCAGGGAAGCTTTCTTT. The V gene is TRBV19, the J gene TRBJ1-1; D may be TRBD1 (5 bases). This CDR3 has 14 amino acids. Germline CDR1 LNHDA, CDR2 SQIVND (reference sequence). Trimming removed 5 bases at V and 8 bases at J, with 18 bases between.